The rows below give T cell receptor beta chains drawn from one sample of a study of CD8 T cells in ankylosing spondylitis. MiXCR was run by TCRdb on the 5' RACE reads, yielding one entry per CDR3 protein. The sample lists about 240,000 distinct CDR3 sequences, around 9.2% occurring once. The sample consisted of blood, either unsorted or a sorted T cell fraction (not recorded which). Receptors were obtained from a male donor with ankylosing spondylitis or in good health (not recorded which). CDR3s include the opening cysteine and the closing phenylalanine or tryptophan. D genes are given only for firm matches. The listing skips clone size in some rows; elsewhere it reads once, few, many or a size class.

j_call cdr3_length d_call clone_size v_call cdr3_nt cdr3_aa
TRBJ1-2 16 - - TRBV4-2 TGTGCCAGCAGCCAAGATCCTCTCAGGTTGGGAGAGGGCTACACCTTC CASSQDPLRLGEGYTF
TRBJ1-2 12 - many TRBV14 TGTGCCAGCAGCCAGAGGACGTATGGCTACACCTTC CASSQRTYGYTF
TRBJ1-6 17 - few TRBV5-1 TGCGCCAGCAGCTTGTCCGGTAGAGGATCCTATAATTCACCCCTCCACTTT CASSLSGRGSYNSPLHF
TRBJ2-1 15 - few TRBV3-1 TGTGCCAGCAGCCAAGGTAAGGGCCCCTACAATGAGCAGTTCTTC CASSQGKGPYNEQFF
TRBJ2-1 15 - - TRBV20-1 TGCAGTGCCCCAGACCCCTCGAGGGGTTACAATGAGCAGTTCTTC CSAPDPSRGYNEQFF
TRBJ2-7 11 - many TRBV7-9 TGTGCCAGCAGCTCAAACAATGAGCAGTACTTC CASSSNNEQYF
TRBJ2-7 13 - many TRBV11-2 TGTGCCAGCAGCTTATCCGGGCCCAGCGAGCAGTACTTC CASSLSGPSEQYF
TRBJ1-6 15 - many TRBV4-2 TGTGCCAGCAGCCAGGAGGGACGGTGGAATTCACCCCTCCACTTT CASSQEGRWNSPLHF
TRBJ1-4 16 - many TRBV7-9 TGTGCCAGCAGCTTTAAGCGCCTCGCAACTAATGAAAAACTGTTTTTT CASSFKRLATNEKLFF
TRBJ2-7 15 - few TRBV4-2 TGTGCCAGCAGCCAAGATACCCGGGCCTCCTACGAGCAGTACTTC CASSQDTRASYEQYF
TRBJ1-2 14 - many TRBV6-5 TGTGCCAGCAGTTCCCCCAGGTCTAACTATGGCTACACCTTC CASSSPRSNYGYTF
TRBJ2-3 16 - many TRBV18 TGTGCCAGCTCACCACGGTTGAGGGGGGCCACAGATACGCAGTATTTT CASSPRLRGATDTQYF
TRBJ1-1 12 - - TRBV20-1 TGCAGTGCTAGGGGGGTGTACACTGAAGCTTTCTTT CSARGVYTEAFF
TRBJ2-7 16 - - TRBV6-5 TGTGCCAGCAGTTACTCGATAAGAGGCGGGGGCCTATCGCAGTACTTC CASSYSIRGGGLSQYF
TRBJ2-3 15 - many TRBV7-7 TGTGCTAGCAGCTTAGGTGTAGGCGGGTCAGATACGCAGTATTTT CASSLGVGGSDTQYF
TRBJ2-4 15 - few TRBV12-3/TRBV12-4 TGTGCCAGCAGTCTTCATGGGGTAGGCAAAAACATTCAGTACTTC CASSLHGVGKNIQYF
TRBJ2-3 18 - many TRBV15 TGTGCCACCAGCTCCGGGGGCCAGCGGGGCCTTCGCACAGATACGCAGTATTTT CATSSGGQRGLRTDTQYF
TRBJ2-3 16 - few TRBV5-1 TGCGCCAGCAGCTTGGCCGTGGCAGGGGTGACAGATACGCAGTATTTT CASSLAVAGVTDTQYF
TRBJ1-1 15 - few TRBV20-1 TGCAGTGCTAGAGGTGCGGAGGCAACGAACACTGAAGCTTTCTTT CSARGAEATNTEAFF
TRBJ1-1 17 - many TRBV5-6 TGTGCCAGCAGCTCGCAACCTAATTCGAGGGCGGGCACTGAAGCTTTCTTT CASSSQPNSRAGTEAFF
TRBJ2-5 14 - many TRBV7-2 TGTGCCAGCACCCAAGGCGGAACACAAGAGACCCAGTACTTC CASTQGGTQETQYF
TRBJ2-3 15 TRBD2 many TRBV7-2 TGTGCCAGCAGCCCACGGACTAGCATCCCAGATACGCAGTATTTT CASSPRTSIPDTQYF
TRBJ1-2 12 TRBD1 many TRBV24-1 TGTGCCACCGCCGGGACAGACTATGGCTACACCTTC CATAGTDYGYTF
TRBJ1-1 10 - many TRBV20-1 TGCAGTGCTAGAGAGATCGTGGCTTTCTTT CSAREIVAFF
TRBJ1-3 14 - - TRBV30 TGTGCCTGGAGTCGCCCAAGAGGGGGAAACACCATATATTTT CAWSRPRGGNTIYF
TRBJ2-5 11 - many TRBV20-1 TGCAGTGCTCAGCGGCAAGAGACCCAGTACTTC CSAQRQETQYF
TRBJ2-7 15 TRBD2 many TRBV12-3/TRBV12-4 TGTGCCAGCAGCCTCGGGGGGGGGGCCTTCTACGAGCAGTACTTC CASSLGGGAFYEQYF
TRBJ1-5 14 TRBD1 many TRBV6-2/TRBV6-3 TGTGCCAGCAGCCGGGACAGAGTCAATCAGCCCCAGCATTTT CASSRDRVNQPQHF
TRBJ2-5 14 TRBD2 many TRBV20-1 TGCAGTGCCGGTCCCGGGACTAGTTTTGAGACCCAGTACTTC CSAGPGTSFETQYF
TRBJ1-2 16 - many TRBV6-5 TGTGCCAGCAGTTCCGCGGGCGGAGGGCTGTGGTATGGCTACACCTTC CASSSAGGGLWYGYTF
TRBJ1-2 15 TRBD1 many TRBV4-3 TGCGCCAGCAGCCCCCGCGCGGGACAGGGCTATGGCTACACCTTC CASSPRAGQGYGYTF
TRBJ2-3 13 TRBD1 many TRBV7-8 TGTGCCAGCAGCTTAACAGGGGTAGCGACGCAGTATTTT CASSLTGVATQYF
TRBJ2-4 16 - many TRBV5-6 TGTGCCAGCAGCCCCCGGACTGGAACGAACAAAAACATTCAGTACTTC CASSPRTGTNKNIQYF
TRBJ1-2 14 - few TRBV25-1 TGTGCCAGCAGTGTGGCAGGGGCGTGGTATGGCTACACCTTC CASSVAGAWYGYTF
TRBJ2-2 14 - few TRBV20-1 TGCAGTGCTAGAGCAGAATCGAACACCGGGGAGCTGTTTTTT CSARAESNTGELFF
TRBJ2-1 14 - few TRBV5-5 TGTGCCAGCAGCTTGGCCATTCGATTTAGAGGGATACTCTTC CASSLAIRFRGILF
TRBJ2-2 14 TRBD1 many TRBV6-5 TGTGCCAGCAGTTACGGGACAGACACCGGGGAGCTGTTTTTT CASSYGTDTGELFF
TRBJ2-5 17 TRBD1 many TRBV5-1 TGCGCCAGCAGCTTCGTTGCGACAGGGGGCGCGGGGGAGACCCAGTACTTC CASSFVATGGAGETQYF
TRBJ2-4 11 - - TRBV12-3/TRBV12-4 TGTGCCAGCAGTTTAGGGAACATTCAGTACTTC CASSLGNIQYF
TRBJ2-3 15 TRBD2 many TRBV7-9 TGTGCCAGCAGCTTAGGGCTAGCGGGGTCAGATACGCAGTATTTT CASSLGLAGSDTQYF
TRBJ2-2 15 - - TRBV7-6 TGTGCCAGCAGCTTAGTTTTTGAGGGGACCGGGGAGCTGTTTTTT CASSLVFEGTGELFF
TRBJ1-1 11 - many TRBV29-1 TGCAGCGTCCACGATCCCTCTGAAGCTTTCTTT CSVHDPSEAFF
TRBJ2-1 14 TRBD2 many TRBV20-1 TGCAGTGCGGATAAGACTAGCGGTGTCAATGAGCAGTTCTTC CSADKTSGVNEQFF
TRBJ1-4 17 - many TRBV7-2 TGTGCCAGCAGCTTAGTTTCCAGATTAGCAACTAATGAAAAACTGTTTTTT CASSLVSRLATNEKLFF
TRBJ2-1 15 TRBD2 many TRBV11-2 TGTGCCAGCAGCTTAGCCAGCGGGAGTTACAATGAGCAGTTCTTC CASSLASGSYNEQFF
TRBJ2-3 16 TRBD2 many TRBV7-2 TGTGCCAGCAGCTGGGTGGGCGGGAGGAAGGTAGATACGCAGTATTTT CASSWVGGRKVDTQYF
TRBJ2-5 18 TRBD2 many TRBV4-1 TGCGCCAGCAGCCTAAAGGGACTAGCGGGAGGTCCCCAAGAGACCCAGTACTTC CASSLKGLAGGPQETQYF
TRBJ2-5 14 - many TRBV3-1 TGTGCCAGCAGCCAAGAGTACAGGGTAGAGACCCAGTACTTC CASSQEYRVETQYF
TRBJ1-1 17 TRBD1 few TRBV25-1 TGTGCCAGCAGTGAATCGGGGACAGGGGTCTCGAACACTGAAGCTTTCTTT CASSESGTGVSNTEAFF
TRBJ2-5 13 TRBD1 once TRBV6-1 TGTGCCACGCAGAGGACAGGGGCAGATACCCAGTACTTC CATQRTGADTQYF
TRBJ2-5 13 - many TRBV20-1 TGCAGTGCTAGGGGTGACTACCAAGAGACCCAGTACTTC CSARGDYQETQYF
TRBJ2-7 14 TRBD1 many TRBV27 TGTGCCAGCAGTTTATATGACAGGGGCCGGGAGCAGTACTTC CASSLYDRGREQYF
TRBJ1-4 17 - - TRBV7-2 TGTGCCAGCAGCTTAGCTGTGTCCTGGCCCACTAATGAAAAACTGTTTTTT CASSLAVSWPTNEKLFF
TRBJ2-3 14 - many TRBV20-1 TGCAGTGCTAGCGGCGGGAAGAGCACAGATACGCAGTATTTT CSASGGKSTDTQYF
TRBJ2-6 16 TRBD2 few TRBV18 TGTGCCAGCTCACCGGGACTAGTATCTGGGGCCAACGTCCTGACTTTC CASSPGLVSGANVLTF